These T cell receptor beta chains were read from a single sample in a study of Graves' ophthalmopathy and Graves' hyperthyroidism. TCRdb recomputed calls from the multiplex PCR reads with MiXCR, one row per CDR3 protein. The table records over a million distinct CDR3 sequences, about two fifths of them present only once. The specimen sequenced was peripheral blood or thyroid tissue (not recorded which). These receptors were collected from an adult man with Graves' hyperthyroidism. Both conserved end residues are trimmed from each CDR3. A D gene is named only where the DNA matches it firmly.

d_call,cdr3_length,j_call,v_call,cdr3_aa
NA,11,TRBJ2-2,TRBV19,ASSPQRSGELF
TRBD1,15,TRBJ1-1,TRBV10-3,AISETFGVGGHIQAF
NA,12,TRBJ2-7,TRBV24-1,ARLPGRSSYEQY
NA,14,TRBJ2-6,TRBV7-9,ASTLNGGSGANVLT
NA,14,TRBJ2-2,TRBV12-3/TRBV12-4,ASSWDSKFMAGELF
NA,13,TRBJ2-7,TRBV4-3,ASSQGNRESYEQY
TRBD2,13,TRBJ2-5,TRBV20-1,SARLAGGYQETQY
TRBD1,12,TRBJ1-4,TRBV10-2,ASSEGTGVEKLF
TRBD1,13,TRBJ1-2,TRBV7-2,ASSLEGQGYYGYT
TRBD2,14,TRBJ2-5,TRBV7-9,ASHRTSGRPQETQY
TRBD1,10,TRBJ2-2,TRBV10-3,AISGGQGELF
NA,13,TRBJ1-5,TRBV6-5,ASSTAGERSQPQH
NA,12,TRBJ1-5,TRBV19,ASSTVQGGSYEH
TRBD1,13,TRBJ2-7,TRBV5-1,ASSADRGEAYEQY
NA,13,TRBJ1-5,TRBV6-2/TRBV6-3,ASSYISEGYQPQH
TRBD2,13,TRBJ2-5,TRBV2,ASSERGRAGETQY
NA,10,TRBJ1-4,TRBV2,ASRIAGEKLF
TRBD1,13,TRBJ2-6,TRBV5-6,ASSLLRTGGNVLT
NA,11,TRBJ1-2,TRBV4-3,ASSQENGYGYT
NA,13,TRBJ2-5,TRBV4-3,ASSQEGRAQETQY
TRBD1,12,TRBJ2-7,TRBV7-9,ASSSQGQGAEQY
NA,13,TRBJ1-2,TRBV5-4,ASSFEPGHPYGYT
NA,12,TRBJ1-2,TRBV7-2,ASSLRTANDGYT
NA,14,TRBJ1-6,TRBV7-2,ASSLARGHNNSPLH
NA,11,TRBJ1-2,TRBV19,ASNPSENYGYT
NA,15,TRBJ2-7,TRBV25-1,ASSAHAGWTKGYEQY
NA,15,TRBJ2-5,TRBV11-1,ASSLNGLARYQETQY
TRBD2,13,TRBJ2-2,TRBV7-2,ASSLRTSGNGKLF
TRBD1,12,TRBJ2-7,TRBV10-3,ASSLGQRGVEQY
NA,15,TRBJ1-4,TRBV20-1,SAPILAGGTYNEKLF
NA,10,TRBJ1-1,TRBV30,AWDRMNTEAF
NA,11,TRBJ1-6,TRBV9,ASSGGGSSPLH
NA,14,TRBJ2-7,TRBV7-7,ASSLAGTEDSYEQY
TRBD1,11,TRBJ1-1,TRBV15,ATSRVRGFEAF
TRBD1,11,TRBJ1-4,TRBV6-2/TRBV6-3,ASSRGQGLKLF
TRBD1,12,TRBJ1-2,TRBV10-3,AIREGQGNDGYT
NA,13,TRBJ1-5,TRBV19,ASRTLASPGQPQH
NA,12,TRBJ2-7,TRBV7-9,ASSPWTEDYEQY
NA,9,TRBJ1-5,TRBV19,AILRDQPQH
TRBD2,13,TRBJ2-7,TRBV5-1,ASSLNVAGAYEQY
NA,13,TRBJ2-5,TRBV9,ASSVGTLGGETQY
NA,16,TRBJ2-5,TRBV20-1,SARDQGQPLTYQETQY
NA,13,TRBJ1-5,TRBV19,ASSVLRGSNQPQH
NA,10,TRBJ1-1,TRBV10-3,ASSYEQGEAF
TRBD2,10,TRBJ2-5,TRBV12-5,ASGSGGLVRD
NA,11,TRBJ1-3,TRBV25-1,ASYGGLGNTIY
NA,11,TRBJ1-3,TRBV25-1,ASSETPGNTIY
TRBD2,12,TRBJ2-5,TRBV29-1,SSEAMRGEETQY
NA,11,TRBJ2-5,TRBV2,ASGADLQETQY
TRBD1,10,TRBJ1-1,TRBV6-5,ASSRQGAEAF
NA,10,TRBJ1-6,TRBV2,ASLRIGSPLH
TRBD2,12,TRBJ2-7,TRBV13,ASSPGRGAHEQY
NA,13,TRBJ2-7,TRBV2,ASSEIRAVDYEQY
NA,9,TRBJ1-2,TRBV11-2,ASRTAYGYT
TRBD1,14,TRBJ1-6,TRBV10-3,AISEDRGLRSSPLH
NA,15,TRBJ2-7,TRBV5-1,ASSLWALLDNSYEQY
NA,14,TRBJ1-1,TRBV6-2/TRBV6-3,ASSLTGSTLNTEAF
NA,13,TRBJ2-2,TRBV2,ASDLGTLNTGELF
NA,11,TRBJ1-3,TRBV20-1,SATGISGNTIY
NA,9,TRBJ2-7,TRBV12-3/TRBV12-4,ASSLLGVQY